These T cell receptor beta chains were read from a single sample in a study of shared clonotypes between healthy human individuals. The method was immunoSEQ multiplex PCR; TCRdb's version includes in-frame clones alone and lacks a portion of them. Among hundreds of thousands of clones listed, more than 95% were seen once. Sequences were obtained from naive CD4+ T cells sorted from blood. These TCRs come from a woman in her twenties or thirties in good health. Each CDR3 is given with its conserved first and last residue. D genes are given only for firm matches. Clone size, where shown, is once, few, many, or a class for clones that have expanded.

cdr3_aa: CATSGLSGGGAHEQYF
cdr3_nt: TGTGCCACCTCTGGACTCTCTGGGGGTGGAGCCCACGAGCAGTACTTC
j_call: TRBJ2-7
v_call: TRBV6-6
clone_size: .
d_call: .

cdr3_aa: CASSLSGVVRDEQYF
cdr3_nt: TGCGCCAGCAGCCTGAGCGGGGTTGTCCGGGACGAGCAGTACTTC
j_call: TRBJ2-7
v_call: TRBV5-1
clone_size: .
d_call: TRBD2

cdr3_aa: CASSSDRGLAGYNEQFF
cdr3_nt: TGTGCCAGTAGTTCGGACAGGGGGCTAGCTGGCTACAATGAGCAGTTCTTC
j_call: TRBJ2-1
v_call: TRBV19
clone_size: .
d_call: TRBD1

cdr3_aa: CASRQGEDTGELFF
cdr3_nt: TGTGCCAGTCGACAGGGGGAGGACACCGGGGAGCTGTTTTTT
j_call: TRBJ2-2
v_call: TRBV19
clone_size: once
d_call: TRBD1

cdr3_aa: CAWRGTSSSYEQYF
cdr3_nt: TGTGCCTGGAGGGGGACTAGCAGCTCCTACGAGCAGTACTTC
j_call: TRBJ2-7
v_call: TRBV30
clone_size: .
d_call: TRBD2

cdr3_aa: CASSSNPSVNVRFATNEKLFF
cdr3_nt: TGTGCCAGCAGTTCAAATCCCTCCGTAAACGTACGGTTTGCAACTAATGAAAAACTGTTTTTT
j_call: TRBJ1-4
v_call: TRBV28
clone_size: .
d_call: .

cdr3_aa: CASSYSTYSHNEQFF
cdr3_nt: TGTGCCAGCAGTTACTCGACTTACAGTCACAATGAGCAGTTCTTC
j_call: TRBJ2-1
v_call: TRBV6-5
clone_size: .
d_call: .

cdr3_aa: CASSLQAHRDGTGELFF
cdr3_nt: TGTGCCAGCAGCCTCCAAGCGCATCGGGACGGCACCGGGGAGCTGTTTTTT
j_call: TRBJ2-2
v_call: TRBV7-9
clone_size: .
d_call: .

cdr3_aa: CASIGDFPQPGSYEQYF
cdr3_nt: TGTGCCAGCATCGGTGACTTTCCACAACCAGGCTCCTACGAGCAGTACTTC
j_call: TRBJ2-7
v_call: TRBV25-1
clone_size: .
d_call: .

cdr3_aa: CASSLLGSSGNTIYF
cdr3_nt: TGTGCCAGCAGCTTGTTAGGGTCGTCGGGAAACACCATATATTTT
j_call: TRBJ1-3
v_call: TRBV5-4
clone_size: .
d_call: .

cdr3_aa: CASSYVGGNTEAFF
cdr3_nt: TGTGCCAGCAGTTACGTGGGGGGGAACACTGAAGCTTTCTTT
j_call: TRBJ1-1
v_call: TRBV6-6
clone_size: .
d_call: .

cdr3_aa: CASISGTAFYGYTF
cdr3_nt: TGTGCCAGCATCAGCGGGACGGCATTCTATGGCTACACCTTC
j_call: TRBJ1-2
v_call: TRBV28
clone_size: .
d_call: .

cdr3_aa: CASSPEGLKYEQYF
cdr3_nt: TGTGCCAGCAGCCCCGAGGGACTTAAATACGAGCAGTACTTC
j_call: TRBJ2-7
v_call: TRBV28
clone_size: .
d_call: .

cdr3_aa: CASSLVSMYEQYF
cdr3_nt: TGTGCCAGCAGCTTAGTCTCGATGTACGAGCAGTACTTC
j_call: TRBJ2-7
v_call: TRBV7-2
clone_size: .
d_call: .

cdr3_aa: CASSKTGQGTDTQYF
cdr3_nt: TGTGCCAGCAGCAAAACAGGGCAGGGCACAGATACGCAGTATTTT
j_call: TRBJ2-3
v_call: TRBV11-2
clone_size: .
d_call: .

cdr3_aa: CASRLGTSDNTEQFF
cdr3_nt: TGTGCCAGCAGACTGGGGACTAGCGACAACACTGAGCAGTTCTTC
j_call: TRBJ2-1
v_call: TRBV28
clone_size: .
d_call: TRBD2

cdr3_aa: CASSATSYEQYF
cdr3_nt: TGTGCCAGCAGTGCAACCTCCTACGAGCAGTACTTC
j_call: TRBJ2-7
v_call: TRBV28
clone_size: .
d_call: .

cdr3_aa: CAISDGTSGANEQFF
cdr3_nt: TGTGCCATCAGTGATGGCACTAGCGGGGCGAATGAGCAGTTCTTC
j_call: TRBJ2-1
v_call: TRBV10-3
clone_size: once
d_call: TRBD2

cdr3_aa: CASSRSTGSGRRSGELFF
cdr3_nt: TGTGCCAGCAGTCGCTCCACCGGTAGCGGGAGAAGGTCCGGGGAGCTGTTTTTT
j_call: TRBJ2-2
v_call: TRBV7-3
clone_size: .
d_call: TRBD2

cdr3_aa: CASSYRDSSYNEQFF
cdr3_nt: TGCGCCAGCAGCTATCGGGACTCCTCCTACAATGAGCAGTTCTTC
j_call: TRBJ2-1
v_call: TRBV5-1
clone_size: once
d_call: .

cdr3_aa: CASSLGVNGYTF
cdr3_nt: TGTGCCAGCAGTTTGGGGGTGAACGGCTACACCTTC
j_call: TRBJ1-2
v_call: TRBV28
clone_size: .
d_call: .

cdr3_aa: CASSLGRSGANVLTF
cdr3_nt: TGTGCCAGCAGCTTAGGACGCTCTGGGGCCAACGTCCTGACTTTC
j_call: TRBJ2-6
v_call: TRBV11-2
clone_size: .
d_call: .

cdr3_aa: CASSRQGKQETQYF
cdr3_nt: TGTGCCAGCAGCAGACAGGGGAAACAAGAGACCCAGTACTTC
j_call: TRBJ2-5
v_call: TRBV25-1
clone_size: .
d_call: TRBD1

cdr3_aa: CASSLIVRLAGDYEQYF
cdr3_nt: TGTGCCAGCAGCTTAATAGTGCGTCTAGCGGGAGACTACGAGCAGTACTTC
j_call: TRBJ2-7
v_call: TRBV7-2
clone_size: .
d_call: TRBD2

cdr3_aa: CASSLVPGSSYNEQFF
cdr3_nt: TGCGCCAGCAGCTTGGTCCCGGGGAGTAGCTACAATGAGCAGTTCTTC
j_call: TRBJ2-1
v_call: TRBV5-1
clone_size: once
d_call: .

cdr3_aa: CASRRFKGSYEQYF
cdr3_nt: TGTGCCAGCCGACGGTTTAAGGGCTCCTACGAGCAGTACTTC
j_call: TRBJ2-7
v_call: TRBV28
clone_size: .
d_call: .

cdr3_aa: CASSLGEGLNTEAFF
cdr3_nt: TGTGCCAGCAGCTTAGGTGAGGGGTTGAACACTGAAGCTTTCTTT
j_call: TRBJ1-1
v_call: TRBV11-2
clone_size: .
d_call: .

cdr3_aa: CASSLFSGALSDEQFF
cdr3_nt: TGTGCCAGCAGCTTGTTTTCGGGGGCTCTCAGTGATGAGCAGTTCTTC
j_call: TRBJ2-1
v_call: TRBV5-6
clone_size: .
d_call: .

cdr3_aa: CASRDTTGNTEAFF
cdr3_nt: TGTGCCAGCAGGGATACGACAGGGAACACTGAAGCTTTCTTT
j_call: TRBJ1-1
v_call: TRBV2
clone_size: .
d_call: .

cdr3_aa: CASSEGTGAANVLTF
cdr3_nt: TGCGCCAGCAGTGAGGGGACAGGGGCCGCCAACGTCCTGACTTTC
j_call: TRBJ2-6
v_call: TRBV10-1
clone_size: .
d_call: TRBD1

cdr3_aa: CASSPARLAGAREQYF
cdr3_nt: TGTGCCAGCTCACCGGCCAGACTAGCGGGGGCCAGGGAGCAGTACTTC
j_call: TRBJ2-7
v_call: TRBV18
clone_size: .
d_call: TRBD2

cdr3_aa: CASSISRSSYNEQFF
cdr3_nt: TGTGCCAGTAGTATCTCCAGGAGCTCCTACAATGAGCAGTTCTTC
j_call: TRBJ2-1
v_call: TRBV19
clone_size: .
d_call: .

cdr3_aa: CASSSTGTTSGNTIYF
cdr3_nt: TGTGCCAGCTCTTCGACAGGGACCACCTCTGGAAACACCATATATTTT
j_call: TRBJ1-3
v_call: TRBV18
clone_size: .
d_call: TRBD1

cdr3_aa: CASRTHSDNTGELFF
cdr3_nt: TGTGCCAGTAGAACTCATTCCGATAACACCGGGGAGCTGTTTTTT
j_call: TRBJ2-2
v_call: TRBV19
clone_size: .
d_call: .

cdr3_aa: CASSRGTSPYEQYF
cdr3_nt: TGTGCCAGCAGCCGCGGGACCTCCCCCTACGAGCAGTACTTC
j_call: TRBJ2-7
v_call: TRBV27
clone_size: once
d_call: .

cdr3_aa: CASRSTGAGNAEAFF
cdr3_nt: TGTGCCAGCAGATCGACAGGGGCCGGAAATGCTGAAGCTTTCTTT
j_call: TRBJ1-1
v_call: TRBV6-5
clone_size: .
d_call: TRBD1

cdr3_aa: CASSRQGMMNTEAFF
cdr3_nt: TGTGCCAGCTCGAGACAGGGGATGATGAACACTGAAGCTTTCTTT
j_call: TRBJ1-1
v_call: TRBV6-6
clone_size: .
d_call: TRBD1

cdr3_aa: CASSEKTGTANEKLFF
cdr3_nt: TGCGCCAGCAGTGAGAAAACCGGGACGGCTAATGAAAAACTGTTTTTT
j_call: TRBJ1-4
v_call: TRBV10-2
clone_size: .
d_call: .

cdr3_aa: CASSQGPGGTQYF
cdr3_nt: TGCGCCAGCAGCCAAGGGCCGGGAGGGACCCAGTACTTC
j_call: TRBJ2-5
v_call: TRBV4-1
clone_size: once
d_call: TRBD2

cdr3_aa: CSARLGNEQFF
cdr3_nt: TGCAGTGCTAGACTAGGTAATGAGCAGTTCTTC
j_call: TRBJ2-1
v_call: TRBV20-1
clone_size: .
d_call: .

cdr3_aa: CASSEKGLNNEQFF
cdr3_nt: TGTGCCAGCAGTGAGAAGGGACTCAACAATGAGCAGTTCTTC
j_call: TRBJ2-1
v_call: TRBV6-4
clone_size: .
d_call: .

cdr3_aa: CASSDSGANVLTF
cdr3_nt: TGTGCCAGCTCGGACTCTGGGGCCAACGTCCTGACTTTC
j_call: TRBJ2-6
v_call: TRBV28
clone_size: once
d_call: .

cdr3_aa: CASSSPLTSSNNEQFF
cdr3_nt: TGCGCCAGCAGCTCTCCCTTGACTAGCTCAAACAATGAGCAGTTCTTC
j_call: TRBJ2-1
v_call: TRBV5-1
clone_size: once
d_call: TRBD2

cdr3_aa: CAISPGTGADTQYF
cdr3_nt: TGTGCCATCAGTCCCGGGACAGGGGCAGATACGCAGTATTTT
j_call: TRBJ2-3
v_call: TRBV6-1
clone_size: .
d_call: TRBD1